The entry below describes one T cell receptor (beta chain). All patients were untreated before thyroid surgery. TCRdb reanalyzed the PCR reads with MiXCR. The table shows about 24,000 clones, with 19% occurring only once. This CDR3 comprises 15 residues. Per the germline V gene, CDR1 is SGHVS and CDR2 is FQNEAQ. Trimming shortened V by 5 bases and J by 0 bases, and 13 bases separated the two germline ends. This sample stems from a study of metastatic and nonmetastatic thyroid tumors. The genes are TRBV7-8 and TRBJ1-1; possible D gene TRBD1, 5 bases. Sequencing used blood. The sequence was obtained from a male donor with papillary thyroid cancer or a benign thyroid nodule (not recorded which). Some clones in this sample may be carry-over from other donors' samples. The CDR3 loop is CASSVSRVLNTEAFF. The CDR3 DNA reads as TGTGCCAGCAGCGTAAGCAGGGTATTGAACACTGAAGCTTTCTTT.